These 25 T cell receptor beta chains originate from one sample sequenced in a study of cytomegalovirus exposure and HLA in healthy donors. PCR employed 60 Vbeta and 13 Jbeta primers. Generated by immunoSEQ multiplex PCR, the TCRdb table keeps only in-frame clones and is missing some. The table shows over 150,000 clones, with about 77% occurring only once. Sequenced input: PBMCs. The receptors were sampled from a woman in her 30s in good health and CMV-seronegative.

The CDR3 region has the DNA TGTGCCAGTAGTTTCGCAGGATTAGCGGGAGACGAGCAGTACTTC. It encodes CASSFAGLAGDEQYF. V gene TRBV19 combines with J gene TRBJ2-7; TRBD2 matches 9 bases. V shed 5 bases, J shed 5 bases, and the junction held 10 bases outside the gene matches. This CDR3 has 15 residues. Germline V gene sequence: CDR1 LNHDA, CDR2 SQIVND (reference sequence).

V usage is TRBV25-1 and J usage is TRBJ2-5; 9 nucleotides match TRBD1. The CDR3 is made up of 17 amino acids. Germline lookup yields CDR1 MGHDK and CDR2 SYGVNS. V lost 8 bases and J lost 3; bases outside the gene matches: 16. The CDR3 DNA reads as TGTGCCAGCGGACCTTTCCCCGGGACAGGGAGTGAAGAGACCCAGTACTTC. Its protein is CASGPFPGTGSEETQYF.

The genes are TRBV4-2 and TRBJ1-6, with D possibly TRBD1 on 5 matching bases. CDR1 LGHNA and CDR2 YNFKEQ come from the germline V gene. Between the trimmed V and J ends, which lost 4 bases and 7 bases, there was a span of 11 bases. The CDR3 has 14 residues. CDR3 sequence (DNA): TGTGCCAGCAGCCTCCTGGGGGGGAATTCACCCCTCCACTTT. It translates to CASSLLGGNSPLHF.

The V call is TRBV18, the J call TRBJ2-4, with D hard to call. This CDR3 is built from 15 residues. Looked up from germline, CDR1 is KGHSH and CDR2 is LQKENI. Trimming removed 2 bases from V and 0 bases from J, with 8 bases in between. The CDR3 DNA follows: TGTGCCAGCTCACCAATGTCTCTAGCCAAAAACATTCAGTACTTC. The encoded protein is CASSPMSLAKNIQYF.

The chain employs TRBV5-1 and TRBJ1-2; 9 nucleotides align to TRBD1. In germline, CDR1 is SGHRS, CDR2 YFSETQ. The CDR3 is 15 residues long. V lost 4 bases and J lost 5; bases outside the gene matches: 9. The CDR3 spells CASSLQNRGPYGYTF. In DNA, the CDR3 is TGCGCCAGCAGCCTCCAAAACAGGGGGCCGTATGGCTACACCTTC.

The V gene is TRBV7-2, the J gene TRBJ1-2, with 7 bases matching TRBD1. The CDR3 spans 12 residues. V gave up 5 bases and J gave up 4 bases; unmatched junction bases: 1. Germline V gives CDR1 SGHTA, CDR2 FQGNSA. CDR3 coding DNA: TGTGCCAGCAGCCGACAGGGCTATGGCTACACCTTC. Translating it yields CASSRQGYGYTF.

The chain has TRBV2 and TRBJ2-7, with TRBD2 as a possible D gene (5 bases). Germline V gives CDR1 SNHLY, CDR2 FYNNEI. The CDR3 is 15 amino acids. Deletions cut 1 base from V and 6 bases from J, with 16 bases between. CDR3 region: CASSEGWNSEAEQYF. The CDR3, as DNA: TGTGCCAGCAGTGAAGGTTGGAATAGCGAGGCCGAGCAGTACTTC.

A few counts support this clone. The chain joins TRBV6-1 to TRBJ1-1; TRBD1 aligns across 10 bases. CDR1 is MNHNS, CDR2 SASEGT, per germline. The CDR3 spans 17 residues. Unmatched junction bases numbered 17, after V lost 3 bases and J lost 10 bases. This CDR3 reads CASSDEFRDRGLRGAFF. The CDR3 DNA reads TGTGCCAGCAGTGATGAATTCCGGGACAGGGGTTTAAGGGGAGCTTTCTTT.

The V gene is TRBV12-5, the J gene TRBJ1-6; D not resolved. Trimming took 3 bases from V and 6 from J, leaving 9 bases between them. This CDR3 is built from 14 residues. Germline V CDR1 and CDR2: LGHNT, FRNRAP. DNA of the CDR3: TGTGCTAGTGGTTTTGAGGGCCCTAATTCACCCCTCCACTTT. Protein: CASGFEGPNSPLHF.

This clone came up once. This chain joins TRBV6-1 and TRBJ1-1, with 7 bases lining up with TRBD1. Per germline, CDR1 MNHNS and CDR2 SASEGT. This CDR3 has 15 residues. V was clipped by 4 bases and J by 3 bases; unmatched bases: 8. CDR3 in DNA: TGTGCCAGCAGTGCGACAGGGACCTTTTACACTGAAGCTTTCTTT. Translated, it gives CASSATGTFYTEAFF.

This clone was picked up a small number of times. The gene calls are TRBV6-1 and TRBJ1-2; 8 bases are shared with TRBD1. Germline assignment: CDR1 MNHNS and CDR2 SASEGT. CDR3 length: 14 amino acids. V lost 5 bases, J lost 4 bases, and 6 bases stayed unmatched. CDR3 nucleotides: TGTGCCAGCAGTTTGGGACAGGAGGTCTATGGCTACACCTTC. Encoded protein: CASSLGQEVYGYTF.

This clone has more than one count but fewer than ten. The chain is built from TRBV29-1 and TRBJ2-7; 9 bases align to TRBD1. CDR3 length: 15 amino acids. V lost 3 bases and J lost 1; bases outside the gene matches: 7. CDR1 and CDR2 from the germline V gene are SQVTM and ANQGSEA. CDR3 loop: CSVDSVGTGSYEQYF. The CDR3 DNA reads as TGCAGCGTTGACTCTGTAGGGACAGGGTCCTACGAGCAGTACTTC.

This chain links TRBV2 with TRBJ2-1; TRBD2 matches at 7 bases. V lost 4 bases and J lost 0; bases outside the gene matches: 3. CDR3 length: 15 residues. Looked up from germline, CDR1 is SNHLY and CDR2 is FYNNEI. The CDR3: CASSVGGSSYNEQFF. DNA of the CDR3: TGTGCCAGCAGTGTTGGCGGGAGCTCCTACAATGAGCAGTTCTTC.

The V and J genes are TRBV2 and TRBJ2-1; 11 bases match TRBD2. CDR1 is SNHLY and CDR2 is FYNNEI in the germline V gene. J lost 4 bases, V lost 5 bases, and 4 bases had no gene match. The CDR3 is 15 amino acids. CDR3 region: CASSITSGGYNEQFF. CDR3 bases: TGTGCCAGCAGTATAACTAGCGGGGGTTACAATGAGCAGTTCTTC.

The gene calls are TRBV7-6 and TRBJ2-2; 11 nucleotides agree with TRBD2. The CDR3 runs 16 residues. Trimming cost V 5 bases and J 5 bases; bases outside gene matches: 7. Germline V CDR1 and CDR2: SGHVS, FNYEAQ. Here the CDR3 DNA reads TGTGCCAGCAGCAGGATAGCGGGAGGGAAGACCGGGGAGCTGTTTTTT. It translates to CASSRIAGGKTGELFF.

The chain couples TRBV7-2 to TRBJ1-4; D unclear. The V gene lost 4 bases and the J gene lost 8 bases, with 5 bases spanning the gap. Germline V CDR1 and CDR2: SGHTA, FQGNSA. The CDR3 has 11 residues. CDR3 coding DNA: TGTGCCAGCAGCTCCGTAGAAAAACTGTTTTTT. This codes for CASSSVEKLFF.

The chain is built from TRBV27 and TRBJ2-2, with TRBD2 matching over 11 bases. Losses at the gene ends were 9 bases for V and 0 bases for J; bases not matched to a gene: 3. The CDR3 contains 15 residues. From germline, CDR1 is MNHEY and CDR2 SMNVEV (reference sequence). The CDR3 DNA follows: TGTGCCAGTCTAGCGGGGGGTTCGAACACCGGGGAGCTGTTTTTT. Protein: CASLAGGSNTGELFF.

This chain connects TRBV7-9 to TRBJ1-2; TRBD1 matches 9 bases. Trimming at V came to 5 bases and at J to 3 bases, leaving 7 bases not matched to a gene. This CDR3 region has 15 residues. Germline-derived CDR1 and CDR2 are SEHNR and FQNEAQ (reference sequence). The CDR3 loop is CASSRRQGEDYGYTF. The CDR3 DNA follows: TGTGCCAGCAGCCGTAGACAGGGGGAAGACTATGGCTACACCTTC.

The CDR3 loop is CASSLAGVYNEQFF. Written as DNA, the CDR3 is TGCGCCAGCAGCCTAGCGGGGGTGTACAATGAGCAGTTCTTC. The chain links TRBV4-1 to TRBJ2-1, with TRBD2 matching over 9 bases. There are 14 residues in the CDR3. Per the germline V gene, CDR1 is MGHRA and CDR2 is YSYEKL. J lost 4 bases, V lost 4 bases, and 2 bases had no gene match.

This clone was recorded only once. Here the CDR3 DNA reads TGTGCCAGCAGCCGACCGGGACTAGGAGAGACCCAGTACTTC. Encoded protein: CASSRPGLGETQYF. The chain employs TRBV5-6 and TRBJ2-5; 8 positions match TRBD2. CDR3 length: 14 amino acids. Trimming cost V 4 bases and J 4 bases; bases outside gene matches: 6. Germline CDR1 SGHDT, CDR2 YYEEEE.

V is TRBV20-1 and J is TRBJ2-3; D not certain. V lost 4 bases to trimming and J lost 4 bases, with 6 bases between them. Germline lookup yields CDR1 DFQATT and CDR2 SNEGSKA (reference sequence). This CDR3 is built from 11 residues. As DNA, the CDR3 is TGCAGTGCTATTTTCGCAGATACGCAGTATTTT. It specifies CSAIFADTQYF.

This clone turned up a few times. The CDR3, as DNA: TGTGCCAGTAGTCCCGCGGGCACCGGGGAGCTGTTTTTT. Encoded protein: CASSPAGTGELFF. V and J are TRBV19 and TRBJ2-2, with TRBD2 as a possible D gene (5 bases). V lost 5 bases to trimming and J lost 4 bases, with 8 bases between them. The CDR3 extends over 13 amino acids. Per the germline V gene, CDR1 is LNHDA and CDR2 is SQIVND (reference sequence).

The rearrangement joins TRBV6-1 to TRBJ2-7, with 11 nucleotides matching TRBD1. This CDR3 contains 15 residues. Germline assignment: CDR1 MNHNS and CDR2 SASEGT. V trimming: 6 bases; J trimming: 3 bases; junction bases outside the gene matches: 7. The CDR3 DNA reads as TGTGCCAGCAGCCTTGGGGGGACAGGGGGCTACGAGCAGTACTTC. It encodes CASSLGGTGGYEQYF.

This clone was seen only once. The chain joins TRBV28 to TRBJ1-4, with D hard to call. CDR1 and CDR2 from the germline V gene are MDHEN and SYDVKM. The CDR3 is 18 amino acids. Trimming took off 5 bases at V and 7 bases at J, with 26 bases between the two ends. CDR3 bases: TGTGCCAGCAGTCTCCTTCCCGTCAGCTGGCGGGAGGGTGAAAAACTGTTTTTT. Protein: CASSLLPVSWREGEKLFF.

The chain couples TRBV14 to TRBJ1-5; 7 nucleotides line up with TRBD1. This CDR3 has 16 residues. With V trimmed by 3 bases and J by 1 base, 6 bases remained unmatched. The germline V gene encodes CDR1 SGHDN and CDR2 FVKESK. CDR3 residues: CASSHLTTGSNQPQHF. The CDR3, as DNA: TGTGCCAGCAGCCATCTCACGACAGGGAGCAATCAGCCCCAGCATTTT.